This T cell receptor beta chain emerged from a study of T-cell memory formation after mild COVID-19. Study overall: The study found TCR clusters largely donor specific.

Each CDR3 protein is one row after TCRdb ran MiXCR on the 5' RACE reads. Of roughly 200,000 distinct CDR3 sequences in the sample, 16% were seen once. V lost 4 bases and J 11 bases, leaving 14 bases between the germline ends. The CDR3 consists of 12 residues. The TCR was taken from an adult woman who had mild COVID-19 (a few samples of this study predate the infection). Cell type and time point are not known. V is TRBV12-3 or TRBV12-4 and J is TRBJ1-1; a possible D gene is TRBD1 (6 bases). The sequencing sample was made of PBMCs or a T cell subset sorted from them (not recorded which). This CDR3 reads CASSYLGGGAFF. CDR3 nucleotides: TGTGCCAGCAGTTATTTAGGGGGAGGTGCTTTCTTT.